The 20 T cell receptor beta chains in this list originate from one sample, sequenced in a study of blood T cell repertoires in COVID-19. Only in-frame clones appear in the TCRdb table, and some are missing; sequencing was by immunoSEQ multiplex PCR. The sample has about 480,000 clones; 85% to 90% are singletons. Sample: peripheral blood. The receptors were gathered from a young man with COVID-19, enrolled during active disease.

V is TRBV6-5 and J is TRBJ1-5, with 7 positions matching TRBD1. The junction had 13 bases not matched to a gene; V was cut back by 10 bases and J by 4 bases. The germline CDR1 and CDR2 sequences are MNHEY and SVGAGI. The CDR3 sequence is 15 residues long. CDR3 nucleotides: TGTGCCAATTGGGTCACAGGGGTTGGAAATCAGCCCCAGCATTTT. This sequence encodes CANWVTGVGNQPQHF.

This clone was recorded many times. The V call is TRBV3-1 (or the pseudogene TRBV3-2), the J call TRBJ2-2; 9 bases are a match to TRBD2. J gave up 7 bases and V 4 bases, and 16 bases lay outside the gene matches. Per germline, CDR1 LGHDT and CDR2 YNNKEL (reference sequence). The CDR3 totals 18 residues. The CDR3 DNA reads as TGTGCCAGCAGCCCCCCCGTCGGTAGCGGGAGTATTGACGGGGAGCTGTTTTTT. Its translation is CASSPPVGSGSIDGELFF.

The gene calls are TRBV6-5 and TRBJ1-6, with 9 bases that match TRBD1. This CDR3 is 14 amino acids long. Germline trimming cut 7 bases from V and 10 bases from J; bases unmatched to any gene: 8. The germline CDR1 and CDR2 sequences are MNHEY and SVGAGI. The CDR3 coding sequence is TGTGCCAGCAAGCCGGGACAGGGAAGGTCACCCCTCCACTTT. Translated: CASKPGQGRSPLHF.

This chain uses TRBV27 with TRBJ1-5; a possible D gene is TRBD1 (5 bases). This CDR3 contains 15 residues. Trimming left V 3 bases short and J 2 bases short, with 11 bases between. CDR1 is MNHEY and CDR2 is SMNVEV in the germline V gene (reference sequence). The CDR3 protein is CASSFAGIGNQPQHF. Here the CDR3 DNA reads TGTGCCAGCAGTTTTGCAGGGATAGGCAATCAGCCCCAGCATTTT.

CDR3 protein: CASSQEGGAPYEQYF. The CDR3 nucleotides read TGTGCCAGCAGCCAAGAGGGCGGGGCGCCCTACGAGCAGTACTTC. The chain has TRBV4-2 and TRBJ2-7; D possibly corresponds to TRBD2 (6 bases). V lost 0 bases, J lost 2 bases, and 11 bases lay in between. CDR1 LGHNA and CDR2 YNFKEQ come from the germline V gene. The CDR3 loop spans 15 amino acids.

The rearrangement links TRBV4-1 to TRBJ2-1; TRBD2 agrees at 10 bases. Germline CDR1 reads MGHRA; CDR2 reads YSYEKL. CDR3 size: 17 residues. The trim removed 4 bases at V and 11 bases at J, leaving 17 bases unmatched. CDR3 sequence reads: CASSRLSERGGRTKQFF. The CDR3 nucleotides read TGCGCCAGCAGCCGCCTCAGCGAGCGGGGGGGCCGGACGAAGCAGTTCTTC.

This chain links TRBV25-1 with TRBJ2-3; 10 bases agree with TRBD2. Germline V gene lookup returns CDR1 MGHDK and CDR2 SYGVNS. This CDR3 has 16 residues. The V segment lost 5 bases and the J segment 4 bases; nucleotides outside the gene matches: 9. The CDR3 here is CASSKMGTSVPDTQYF. For the CDR3, the DNA is TGTGCCAGCAGTAAAATGGGGACTAGCGTCCCAGATACGCAGTATTTT.

The chain has TRBV5-1 and TRBJ2-3; the match to TRBD2 covers 13 bases. V lost 5 bases and J lost 5; bases outside the gene matches: 11. Germline V gives CDR1 SGHRS, CDR2 YFSETQ. The CDR3 has 17 residues. CDR3 sequence (DNA): TGCGCCAGCAGGGGACTAGCGGGACCCCGAGGGGAAGATACGCAGTATTTT. It yields the protein CASRGLAGPRGEDTQYF.

J is TRBJ2-7 and V is TRBV6-2 or TRBV6-3; TRBD1 agrees at 7 bases. Germline trimming cut 5 bases from V and 2 bases from J; bases unmatched to any gene: 6. The length of the CDR3 is 14 residues. Germline loops: CDR1 MNHEY, CDR2 SVGEGT. The CDR3 DNA follows: TGTGCCAGCAGTCCCGGACAGGTAGCCTACGAGCAGTACTTC. It translates to CASSPGQVAYEQYF.

The chain combines TRBV19 with TRBJ1-2; D may be TRBD1 (5 bases). Germline loops: CDR1 LNHDA, CDR2 SQIVND (reference sequence). The V and J ends lost 4 bases and 6 bases respectively, with 6 bases between them. This CDR3 is built from 11 residues. CDR3 in amino acids: CASSKGNGYTF. The CDR3 DNA is TGTGCCAGTAGTAAGGGGAATGGCTACACCTTC.

This chain connects TRBV3-1 (or the pseudogene TRBV3-2) to TRBJ1-1; D is uncertain. There are 14 residues in the CDR3. Germline V gene data show CDR1 as LGHDT and CDR2 as YNNKEL (reference sequence). Trimming removed 3 bases from V and 1 base from J, with 9 bases in between. The CDR3 sequence: CASSHLGANTEAFF. The CDR3 DNA is TGTGCCAGCAGCCATTTGGGAGCGAACACTGAAGCTTTCTTT.

This clone was seen once. The V and J genes are TRBV10-2 and TRBJ1-2; D perhaps matches TRBD1 (6 bases). V lost 10 bases, J lost 4 bases, and 16 bases lay in between. The CDR3 runs to 13 residues. In germline, CDR1 is WSHSY, CDR2 SAAADI. The CDR3 region has the DNA TGCGCCACCGCAGCGGACAGATCCTATGGCTACACCTTC. Its protein is CATAADRSYGYTF.

The rearrangement joins TRBV30 to TRBJ2-7, with TRBD1 identical over 8 bases. V gave up 5 bases and J gave up 5 bases; unmatched junction bases: 2. The CDR3 loop spans 11 amino acids. Germline CDR1 reads GTSNPN; CDR2 reads SVGIG (reference sequence). CDR3 sequence (DNA): TGTGCCTGGCACAGGGGGGACGAGCAGTACTTC. Its translation: CAWHRGDEQYF.

V usage is TRBV3-1 (or the pseudogene TRBV3-2) and J usage is TRBJ1-1; D is possibly TRBD1 (5 bases). Germline V CDR1 and CDR2: LGHDT, YNNKEL (reference sequence). This CDR3 spans 16 amino acids. Trimming removed 2 bases from V and 1 base from J, with 14 bases in between. This chain's CDR3 is CASSQHLGQGNTEAFF. The DNA for the CDR3 is TGTGCCAGCAGCCAACATCTCGGGCAGGGGAACACTGAAGCTTTCTTT.

Comments on this clone: Mismatch with germline at one junction end may stem from a read error. The CDR3 spells CASREGTSGLNEQFF. Here the CDR3 DNA reads TGTGCCAGCAGGGAAGGGACTAGCGGCCTAAATGAGCAGTTCTTC. The chain joins TRBV2 to TRBJ2-1; 11 bases match TRBD2. The CDR3 is 15 residues long. Germline values: CDR1 SNHLY, CDR2 FYNNEI.

This chain connects TRBV18 to TRBJ1-5, with D unresolved. Germline V gives CDR1 KGHSH, CDR2 LQKENI. The CDR3 spans 18 residues. V lost 1 base to trimming and J lost 0 bases, with 16 bases between them. CDR3 DNA sequence: TGTGCCAGCTCACCACGCCCCGTAGAGGATTATAGCAATCAGCCCCAGCATTTT. This gives the protein CASSPRPVEDYSNQPQHF.

The rearrangement joins TRBV27 to TRBJ2-3; possible D gene TRBD2, 5 bases. V was pared by 6 bases and J by 1 base, with 8 bases between. Germline values: CDR1 MNHEY, CDR2 SMNVEV (reference sequence). The CDR3 is 13 residues long. CDR3 in DNA: TGTGCCAGCAGATCCGGGGGCACAGATACGCAGTATTTT. This encodes CASRSGGTDTQYF.

The chain carries TRBV12-5 and TRBJ2-3; D gene ambiguous. The germline CDR1 and CDR2 sequences are LGHNT and FRNRAP. V was cut by 3 bases and J by 2 bases, with 12 bases left in between. This CDR3 comprises 15 residues. The CDR3 nucleotides read TGTGCTAGTGGTTTTGTAGTAGTTCCCACAGATACGCAGTATTTT. This codes for CASGFVVVPTDTQYF.

This sequence joins TRBV21-1 and TRBJ1-5; the D call of TRBD1 is as the table states it, not checked on the DNA. TRBV21-1 has pseudogene status. This CDR3 has 17 residues. CDR3: CASSNTTRQGNRQPQHF. The CDR3 DNA sequence: TGTGCCAGCAGCAATACAACTCGGCAGGGGAACCGTCAGCCCCAGCATTTT.

This chain joins TRBV7-9 and TRBJ2-7; tentatively, D is TRBD1 (6 bases). The germline gives CDR1 SEHNR, CDR2 FQNEAQ (reference sequence). This CDR3 spans 15 amino acids. V shed 4 bases and J shed 6 bases, with 19 bases lying between them. The CDR3 nucleotides read TGTGCCAGCAGCTCTACCGGGACAAGGTTCTCCGAGCAGTACTTC. Translated, it gives CASSSTGTRFSEQYF.